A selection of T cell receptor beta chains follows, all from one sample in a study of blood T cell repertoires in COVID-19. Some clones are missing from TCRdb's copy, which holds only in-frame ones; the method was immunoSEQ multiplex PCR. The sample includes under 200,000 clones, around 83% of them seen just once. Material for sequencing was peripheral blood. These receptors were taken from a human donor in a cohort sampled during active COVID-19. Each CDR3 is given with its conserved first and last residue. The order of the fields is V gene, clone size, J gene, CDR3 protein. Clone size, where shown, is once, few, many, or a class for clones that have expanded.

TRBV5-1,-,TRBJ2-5,CASRPGSAAQETQYF
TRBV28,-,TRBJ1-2,CASSGQGRGDGYTF
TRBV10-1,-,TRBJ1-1,CASSPGTGMNTEAFF
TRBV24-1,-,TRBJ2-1,CATSDPDTSSYNEQFF
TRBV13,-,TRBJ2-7,CASSPRTSGDYEQYF
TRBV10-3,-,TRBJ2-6,CAIRVTGGTGANVLTF
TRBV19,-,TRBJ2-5,CASSIGAGGRETQYF
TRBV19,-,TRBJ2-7,CASSIGGQGAYEQYF
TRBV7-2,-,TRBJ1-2,CASSRDINYGYTF
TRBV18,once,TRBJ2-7,CASSPPNRDEQYF
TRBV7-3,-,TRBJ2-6,CASSPGGSGANVLTF
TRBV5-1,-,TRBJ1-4,CASSFTGATGTNEKLFF
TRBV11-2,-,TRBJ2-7,CASSLDLRGSINYEQYF
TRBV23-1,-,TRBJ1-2,CASSLTGIGGYTF
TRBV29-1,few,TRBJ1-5,CSVTDGGNQPQHF
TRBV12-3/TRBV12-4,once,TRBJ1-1,CASSLARAKAFF
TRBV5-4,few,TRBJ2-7,CASSSGGLGVYEQYF
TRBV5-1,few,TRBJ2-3,CASSWAGSDTQYF
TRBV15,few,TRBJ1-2,CATSRDRSEGYTF
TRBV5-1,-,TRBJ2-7,CASSAAGASVEQYF
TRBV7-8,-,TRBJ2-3,CASSLGVLDGVDTQYF
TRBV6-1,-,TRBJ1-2,CASSEARGWVDYGYTF
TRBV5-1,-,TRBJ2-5,CASSLATLRDRYQETQYF
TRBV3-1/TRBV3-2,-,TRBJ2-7,CASTPGGREQYF
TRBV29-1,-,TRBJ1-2,CSGRSSGYGYTF
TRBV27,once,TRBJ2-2,CASSPRQGSNTGELFF
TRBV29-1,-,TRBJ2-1,CSVEFQLKYNEQFF
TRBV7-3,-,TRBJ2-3,CASSTTGGMDTQYF
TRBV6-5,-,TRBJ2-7,CASSPRYEQYF
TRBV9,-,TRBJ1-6,CASSVEGGRDSPLHF
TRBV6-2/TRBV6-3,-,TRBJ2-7,CASSFRDRTYEQYF
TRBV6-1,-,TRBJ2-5,CASSGPDDYLYQETQYF
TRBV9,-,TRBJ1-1,CASSVIQNTEAFF
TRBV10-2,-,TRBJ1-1,CASRPIQAGNTEAFF
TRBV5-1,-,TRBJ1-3,CASSITGTGNTIYF
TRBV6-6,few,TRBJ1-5,CASSYGTPSSNQPQHF
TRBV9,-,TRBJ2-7,CASSPGPGSYEQYF
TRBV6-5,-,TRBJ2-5,CASSSPRLGLYF
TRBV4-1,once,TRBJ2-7,CASSQVGGLAGPYEQYF
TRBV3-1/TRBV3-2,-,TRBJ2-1,CASSQWTSGSNEQFF
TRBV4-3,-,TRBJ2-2,CASSQEAGAGGGELFF
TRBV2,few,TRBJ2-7,CGIAGGLGYEQYF
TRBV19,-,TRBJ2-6,CASLSGANVLTF
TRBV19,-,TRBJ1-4,CASSPWTEGRELFF
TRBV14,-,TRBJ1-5,CASSQDGQYSNQPQHF
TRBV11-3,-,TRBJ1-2,CASSATTGDGYGYTF
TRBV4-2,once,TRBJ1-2,CASSQESGGTNYGYTF
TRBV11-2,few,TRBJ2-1,CASSLVSGQGQFF
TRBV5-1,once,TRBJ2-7,CASSRTGASYEQYF
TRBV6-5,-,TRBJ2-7,CASRKSGGSGYEQYF
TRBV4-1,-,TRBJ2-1,CASSQVRTGRGEQFF